These 10 T cell receptor beta chains originate from one sample sequenced in a study of a mutant IDH1 vaccine in newly diagnosed glioma. Method: immunoSEQ multiplex PCR; TCRdb's copy keeps in-frame clones and lacks some. The sample shows approximately 31,000 clones, roughly four fifths of them seen only once. Time point reported: week 47, end of study. Each vaccine dose was 300 ug of mutant IDH1 20-mer peptide, with topical imiquimod. Antigen specificity for these receptors is unknown. The sequenced sample was PBMCs, obtained from a glioma patient whose treatment included an IDH1 peptide vaccine. The receptor set was obtained from a man aged 30-40 years with glioma.

V usage is TRBV11-2 and J usage is TRBJ2-2; a weak D match, TRBD2 (6 bases). The CDR3 sequence is 14 residues long. Per germline, CDR1 SGHAT and CDR2 FQNNGV. Between the trimmed V and J ends, which lost 0 bases and 6 bases, there was a span of 8 bases. The CDR3 spells CASSLEREAGELFF. CDR3 DNA: TGTGCCAGCAGCTTAGAGAGGGAGGCCGGGGAGCTGTTTTTT.

V is TRBV5-4 and J is TRBJ1-5; 8 bases match TRBD1. J was trimmed by 3 bases and V by 4 bases; bases with no gene match: 6. Looked up from germline, CDR1 is SGHNT and CDR2 is YYREEE (reference sequence). The CDR3 has 15 residues. DNA for the CDR3: TGTGCCAGCAGCAATCAGGACAGGGACAATCAGCCCCAGCATTTT. This encodes CASSNQDRDNQPQHF.

The V gene is TRBV9, the J gene TRBJ1-2; 8 bases line up with TRBD1. Trimming removed 4 bases from V and 2 bases from J; junction bases left unmatched: 7. This CDR3 is 15 amino acids long. In germline, CDR1 is SGDLS, CDR2 YYNGEE. The DNA for the CDR3 is TGTGCCAGCAGCCCGCGGACAGGGTTAAACTATGGCTACACCTTC. Translating gives CASSPRTGLNYGYTF.

The V call is TRBV7-9, the J call TRBJ2-7; TRBD1 aligns across 9 bases. Losses at the gene ends were 5 bases for V and 0 bases for J; bases not matched to a gene: 8. Looked up from germline, CDR1 is SEHNR and CDR2 is FQNEAQ (reference sequence). The CDR3 totals 16 residues. The chain's CDR3 is CASSASGTGLSYEQYF. The CDR3 coding sequence is TGTGCCAGCAGCGCCTCCGGGACAGGGCTCTCCTACGAGCAGTACTTC.

This clone counts as medium-sized. The V call is TRBV4-3, the J call TRBJ1-5; 7 bases align to TRBD1. After removal of 4 bases from V and 7 bases from J, the junction contained 7 bases not matched to a gene. Germline V lookup: CDR1 LGHNA, CDR2 YSLEER. The CDR3 is made up of 14 amino acids. In nucleotides, the CDR3 is TGCGCCAGCAGCCCAAGACAGGGAAGGCAGCCCCAGCATTTT. This translates into CASSPRQGRQPQHF.

The rearrangement uses TRBV5-1 and TRBJ1-2; 7 nucleotides line up with TRBD1. Germline assignment: CDR1 SGHRS and CDR2 YFSETQ. The CDR3 is 15 amino acids. Trimming cost V 3 bases and J 4 bases; bases outside gene matches: 9. In DNA, the CDR3 is TGCGCCAGCAGCTCAACGACAGGGAAAGGCTATGGCTACACCTTC. The encoded protein is CASSSTTGKGYGYTF.

The chain carries TRBV6-5 and TRBJ2-2; possibly TRBD1 for D (6 bases). Germline values: CDR1 MNHEY, CDR2 SVGAGI. The CDR3 is 14 residues long. Between the trimmed V and J ends, which lost 8 bases and 0 bases, there was a span of 10 bases. CDR3 protein: CASFRGTNTGELFF. The CDR3 DNA reads TGTGCCAGCTTCAGGGGCACGAACACCGGGGAGCTGTTTTTT.

V and J are TRBV4-1 and TRBJ2-2; D may correspond to TRBD1 or TRBD2 (5 bases each). Trimming left V 2 bases short and J 5 bases short, with 18 bases between. The CDR3 has 17 amino acids. In germline, CDR1 is MGHRA, CDR2 YSYEKL. In DNA, the CDR3 is TGCGCCAGCAGCCAACCCGCCGTGGGGGTTGGTACCGGGGAGCTGTTTTTT. Translation gives CASSQPAVGVGTGELFF.

The chain is built from TRBV7-8 and TRBJ2-5, with D maybe TRBD2 (5 bases). The V gene lost 2 bases and the J gene lost 5 bases, with 12 bases spanning the gap. CDR3 length: 14 amino acids. CDR1 is SGHVS, CDR2 FQNEAQ, per germline. Written as DNA, the CDR3 is TGTGCCAGCAGCTTATTCGCGGGCGGGGAGACCCAGTACTTC. It specifies CASSLFAGGETQYF.

The chain combines TRBV5-4 with TRBJ1-1; D is unresolved. Germline V lookup: CDR1 SGHNT, CDR2 YYREEE (reference sequence). The V and J ends lost 1 base and 1 base respectively, with 14 bases between them. This CDR3 is 16 amino acids long. This CDR3 is CASSLSIPEANTEAFF. Written as DNA, the CDR3 is TGTGCCAGCAGCTTGTCCATTCCCGAAGCGAACACTGAAGCTTTCTTT.